This T cell receptor (beta chain) was sequenced for a study of beta chain features in type 1 diabetes. Findings and limits, study-wide: Type 1 diabetes patients had TCRB CDR3s that were shorter (moderately but significantly so) in all four CD4+ subsets. Amplification by PCR could prefer shorter templates, with the same effect in patients and controls.

CDR3 length equals 12 residues. Per germline, CDR1 SQVTM and CDR2 ANQGSEA. V was clipped by 3 bases and J by 12 bases, with 15 bases between them. Comments on this clone: The antigen remains unidentified.

Isolated RNA was reverse transcribed in full, so expressed TCRB transcripts were sequenced. The repertoire was sequenced with immunoSEQ multiplex PCR; TCRdb's copy has only in-frame clones and lacks some. Of around 250,000 clones detected, around a quarter appear once; the ten largest clones hold roughly 4%. This chain uses TRBV29-1 with TRBJ2-1; D might be TRBD2 (6 bases). The sample consisted of central memory CD4+ T cells from blood. The clonotype was recovered from a man aged 25-45 years in good health. The CDR3 nucleotides are TGCAGCGTTGAGGTAGGCGGGGATCTGCAGTTCTTC. As protein: CSVEVGGDLQFF.